These 13 T cell receptor beta chains originate from one sample sequenced in a study of vaccination and CD4 T cells after COVID-19. Stated treatment: approximately 9-day PBMC culture with coronavirus spike peptide pools or control peptides (ViraFEST assay). Sequencing of cultured CD4+ T cell DNA used the Oncomine TCR Beta short-read assay. TCRdb re-derived calls from the PCR reads in MiXCR, one entry per CDR3 protein. Of about 20,000 distinct CDR3 sequences in the sample, approximately 50% are singletons; the top ten hold roughly 9.2%. The antigens these receptors bind are not known. Sequencing was done on a sample of CD4+ T cells from blood, cultured in vitro. These receptors all stem from a human donor who had recovered from COVID-19.

V gene TRBV6-5 combines with J gene TRBJ2-5; D is unresolved. In germline, CDR1 is MNHEY, CDR2 SVGAGI. The CDR3 extends over 15 amino acids. The V end was cut by 1 base, the J end by 2 bases, with 11 bases between. CDR3 bases: TGTGCCAGCAGTTACTGGTCTGCGGATCAAGAGACCCAGTACTTC. It codes for CASSYWSADQETQYF.

The genes are TRBV20-1 and TRBJ1-2; no clear D gene. Germline values: CDR1 DFQATT, CDR2 SNEGSKA (reference sequence). CDR3 length: 14 amino acids. Trimming pared 0 bases from V and 3 bases from J, leaving 11 bases between. CDR3 amino acids: CSARDPEAYYGYTF. CDR3 sequence (DNA): TGCAGTGCTAGAGATCCAGAGGCGTACTATGGCTACACCTTC.

The rearrangement links TRBV5-1 to TRBJ2-3; D perhaps matches TRBD2 (6 bases). The CDR3 contains 15 residues. Germline V gene sequence: CDR1 SGHRS, CDR2 YFSETQ. Trimming removed 0 bases from V and 0 bases from J, with 8 bases in between. CDR3 in amino acids: CASSLGGVSTDTQYF. CDR3 DNA sequence: TGCGCCAGCAGCTTGGGCGGGGTTAGCACAGATACGCAGTATTTT.

This sequence joins TRBV18 and TRBJ2-6; TRBD1 matches at 8 bases. With 3 bases clipped from V and 1 base from J, the junction kept 2 bases outside the gene matches. Germline V gene sequence: CDR1 KGHSH, CDR2 LQKENI. The CDR3 has 16 amino acids. The CDR3 is CASSPTGGSGANVLTF. The CDR3 DNA reads as TGTGCCAGCTCACCTACAGGGGGTTCTGGGGCCAACGTCCTGACTTTC. Supplemented by reference TRBV18 and TRBJ2-6, the full variable domain reads NAGVMQNPRHLVRRRGQEARLRCSPMKGHSHVYWYRQLPEEGLKFMVYLQKENIIDESGMPKERFSAEFPKEGPSILRIQQVVRGDSAAYFCASSPTGGSGANVLTFGAGSRLTVL.

The sample holds a few counts of this clonotype. The gene calls are TRBV20-1 and TRBJ2-3; maybe TRBD2 (6 bases). V was clipped by 0 bases and J by 6 bases, with 16 bases between them. The CDR3 has 15 residues. Germline V gene data show CDR1 as DFQATT and CDR2 as SNEGSKA (reference sequence). The CDR3 DNA is TGCAGTGCTAGAGACCCGGGACGGGGGTCCGATACGCAGTATTTT. It yields the protein CSARDPGRGSDTQYF.

A few counts support this clonotype. The chain employs TRBV25-1 and TRBJ1-1; no reliable D call. V dropped 2 bases and J dropped 6 bases, with 13 bases sitting between them. CDR3 size: 14 residues. Germline V gives CDR1 MGHDK, CDR2 SYGVNS. The CDR3 DNA follows: TGTGCCAGCAGTGAACCGGGATCAGGCGCTGAAGCTTTCTTT. Its translation: CASSEPGSGAEAFF.

This clonotype was recorded a few times. CDR3 nucleotides: TGTGCCACCGGGACAGGGGGCGAGGATCAGCCCCAGCATTTT. Amino acid sequence: CATGTGGEDQPQHF. V is TRBV24-1 and J is TRBJ1-5, with 12 bases matching TRBD1. Germline CDR1 and CDR2: KGHDR and SFDVKD. The CDR3 covers 14 residues. The ends lost 9 bases at V and 5 bases at J; junction bases unmatched: 4.

This clonotype appeared a few times. The chain has TRBV6-1 and TRBJ2-7; perhaps TRBD2 as D (5 bases). Trimming took off 3 bases at V and 1 base at J, with 10 bases between the two ends. The V gene's germline CDR1 is MNHNS and CDR2 SASEGT. The CDR3 extends over 14 amino acids. The DNA for the CDR3 is TGTGCCAGCAGTGACGAGGGCCCATCCTACGAGCAGTACTTC. Protein sequence: CASSDEGPSYEQYF.

V usage is TRBV30 and J usage is TRBJ2-2; D is perhaps TRBD1 or TRBD2 (6 bases each). The germline CDR1 and CDR2 sequences are GTSNPN and SVGIG (reference sequence). V lost 5 bases and J 5 bases, leaving 9 bases between the germline ends. The CDR3 is 12 residues long. Here the CDR3 reads CAWEGGTGELFF. The CDR3 DNA reads TGTGCCTGGGAAGGGGGGACCGGGGAGCTGTTTTTT.

The genes are TRBV24-1 and TRBJ2-3, with D possibly TRBD2 on 6 matching bases. The germline V gene encodes CDR1 KGHDR and CDR2 SFDVKD. The length of the CDR3 is 15 residues. V lost 1 base and J lost 2, with 9 bases in between. The CDR3 DNA is TGTGCCACCAGTGATTTTAGCGGACCCACAGATACGCAGTATTTT. It is translated as CATSDFSGPTDTQYF.

Only a few counts were recorded for this clonotype. The rearrangement uses TRBV7-8 and TRBJ1-2; no firm D call. Trimming left V 1 base short and J 4 bases short, with 13 bases between. This CDR3 has 15 amino acids. The germline CDR1 and CDR2 sequences are SGHVS and FQNEAQ. As DNA, the CDR3 is TGTGCCAGCAGCTTAGGTTTCAGCGGAGGCTATGGCTACACCTTC. Translated, it gives CASSLGFSGGYGYTF.

V and J are TRBV12-3 or TRBV12-4 and TRBJ1-2, with TRBD1 matching over 12 bases. The CDR3 sequence is 16 residues long. With V trimmed by 4 bases and J by 2 bases, 5 bases remained unmatched. The CDR3 region has the DNA TGTGCCAGCAGTTCAAGGGACAGGGGGCGCAACTATGGCTACACCTTC. Translated: CASSSRDRGRNYGYTF.

V is TRBV5-4 and J is TRBJ2-5; TRBD1 matches at 7 bases. The V gene end was trimmed by 2 bases and the J gene end by 5 bases; junction bases not matched to a gene: 15. Germline CDR1 is SGHNT and CDR2 is YYREEE (reference sequence). This CDR3 spans 17 amino acids. The CDR3 DNA reads TGTGCCAGCAGCTTCGGGGTGACAGGGCCGAAGGGGGAGACCCAGTACTTC. Translation: CASSFGVTGPKGETQYF.